Below are 14 T cell receptor beta chains sequenced from a single sample in a study of human T cells and chemical hapten exposure. TCRdb ran MiXCR on the RACE reads and lists one entry per CDR3 protein. Seen here are 240,000 or so distinct CDR3 sequences, around 9.3% observed once, and the top ten hold 2% to 2.5%. Time point indicated: pre-sensitization, week 0. Stated treatment: therapeutic diphenylcyclopropenone sensitization with weekly scalp DPC. The starting material was whole blood, obtained in connection with sensitization to the hapten diphenylcyclopropenone (DPC). The receptor set was obtained from a woman aged 35 to 49 with alopecia areata. Some clones in this sample may be carry-over from other donors' samples.

The CDR3, as DNA: TGTGCCAGCCTCGAGGGGGAGAATTCACCCCTCCACTTT. It codes for CASLEGENSPLHF. V gene TRBV9 combines with J gene TRBJ1-6; the D gene is possibly TRBD1 (6 bases). Looked up from germline, CDR1 is SGDLS and CDR2 is YYNGEE. This CDR3 contains 13 residues. V was cut by 7 bases and J by 7 bases, with 12 bases left in between.

This clonotype was picked up many times. The chain is built from TRBV5-1 and TRBJ2-5, with 7 nucleotides matching TRBD1. In germline, CDR1 is SGHRS, CDR2 YFSETQ. V lost 4 bases, J lost 1 base, and 7 bases stayed unmatched. The CDR3 spans 15 residues. CDR3 residues: CASSPATGPQETQYF. Here the CDR3 DNA reads TGCGCCAGCAGCCCGGCGACAGGGCCCCAAGAGACCCAGTACTTC.

The V and J genes are TRBV2 and TRBJ1-3; perhaps TRBD1 as D (5 bases). Per the germline V gene, CDR1 is SNHLY and CDR2 is FYNNEI. Trimming cost V 6 bases and J 2 bases, with 8 bases left between them. The CDR3 is 13 residues long. CDR3: CASRQEAGNTIYF. The DNA of the CDR3 is TGTGCCAGCAGACAGGAGGCTGGAAACACCATATATTTT.

This chain joins TRBV10-3 and TRBJ2-7; D is uncertain. Per the germline V gene, CDR1 is ENHRY and CDR2 is SYGVKD. The CDR3 is made up of 15 amino acids. V was clipped by 2 bases and J by 2 bases, with 13 bases between them. The CDR3 DNA reads as TGTGCCATCAGTGAGCCACGAATGACACCCTACGAGCAGTACTTC. Protein: CAISEPRMTPYEQYF.

This clonotype turned up a few times. This chain uses TRBV4-2 with TRBJ2-5; D is ambiguous. V was pared by 1 base and J by 5 bases, with 11 bases between. Per germline, CDR1 LGHNA and CDR2 YNFKEQ. This CDR3 is 14 amino acids long. The CDR3 region has the DNA TGTGCCAGCAGCCAAGGGGGTCAGAGGGAGACCCAGTACTTC. Its protein is CASSQGGQRETQYF.

This sequence joins TRBV27 and TRBJ2-7, with 8 positions matching TRBD1. Trimming at V came to 3 bases and at J to 2 bases, leaving 6 bases not matched to a gene. Germline loops: CDR1 MNHEY, CDR2 SMNVEV (reference sequence). This CDR3 contains 15 residues. This CDR3 is CASSFDPTGAYEQYF. CDR3 in DNA: TGTGCCAGCAGTTTTGACCCGACAGGGGCCTACGAGCAGTACTTC.

This clonotype was detected a few times. V usage is TRBV12-3 or TRBV12-4 and J usage is TRBJ1-5; no reliable D call. Trimming stripped 5 bases from V and 0 bases from J, with 17 bases between. The CDR3 is made up of 17 amino acids. This chain's CDR3 is CASSLSGGLNSNQPQHF. In nucleotides, the CDR3 is TGTGCCAGCAGTCTCTCAGGAGGGCTCAATAGCAATCAGCCCCAGCATTTT.

The chain uses TRBV5-4 and TRBJ2-3; 14 bases line up with TRBD2. This CDR3 spans 17 amino acids. In germline, CDR1 is SGHNT, CDR2 YYREEE (reference sequence). Germline trimming cut 4 bases from V and 1 base from J; bases unmatched to any gene: 5. CDR3 region: CASSKGLAGAGTDTQYF. For the CDR3, the DNA is TGTGCCAGCAGCAAGGGACTAGCGGGAGCAGGCACAGATACGCAGTATTTT.

This clonotype was recorded many times. The V gene is TRBV28, the J gene TRBJ1-5; D is possibly TRBD1 (5 bases). Trimming pared 7 bases from V and 0 bases from J, leaving 10 bases between. Germline V gene data show CDR1 as MDHEN and CDR2 as SYDVKM. The CDR3 is 14 amino acids. CDR3 DNA: TGTGCCAGCACCTGGGGGTATAGCAATCAGCCCCAGCATTTT. Translation: CASTWGYSNQPQHF.

J is TRBJ1-5 and V is TRBV20-1; tentative D call: TRBD1 (5 bases). There are 16 residues in the CDR3. V was trimmed by 1 base and J by 2 bases, leaving 15 bases between them. Germline CDR1 reads DFQATT; CDR2 reads SNEGSKA (reference sequence). CDR3 in DNA: TGCAGTGCTAGAGCTGCCCAGGGACGCCGCAATCAGCCCCAGCATTTT. Encoded protein: CSARAAQGRRNQPQHF.

This clonotype was seen just once. This chain joins TRBV10-3 and TRBJ2-5; D gene uncertain. Germline V gene data show CDR1 as ENHRY and CDR2 as SYGVKD. Trimming took 0 bases from V and 1 from J, leaving 6 bases between them. This CDR3 spans 14 amino acids. The CDR3 here is CAISESGLQETQYF. The DNA of the CDR3 is TGTGCCATCAGTGAGTCCGGGCTCCAAGAGACCCAGTACTTC.

This clonotype has just a few counts. The chain uses TRBV11-1 and TRBJ2-6; the match to TRBD1 covers 8 bases. Trimming cost V 6 bases and J 11 bases; bases outside gene matches: 12. Germline V lookup: CDR1 SGHAT, CDR2 FQDESV (reference sequence). The CDR3 consists of 15 residues. CDR3 in amino acids: CASSSQGERQHVLTF. The CDR3 DNA is TGTGCCAGCAGTTCACAGGGGGAGCGACAACACGTCCTGACTTTC.

This clonotype has a count of ten or more. The chain carries TRBV5-1 and TRBJ2-7; the D gene is possibly TRBD1 (5 bases). V lost 0 bases and J lost 4, with 8 bases in between. The CDR3 extends over 13 amino acids. CDR1 is SGHRS, CDR2 YFSETQ, per germline. For the CDR3, the DNA is TGCGCCAGCAGCTTGGGACAGTTTTACGAGCAGTACTTC. It codes for CASSLGQFYEQYF.

The chain uses TRBV7-9 and TRBJ1-2; 10 bases match TRBD1. V was pared by 2 bases and J by 4 bases, with 1 base of the junction left unmatched. From germline, CDR1 is SEHNR and CDR2 FQNEAQ (reference sequence). The CDR3 extends over 14 amino acids. In DNA form, the CDR3 reads TGTGCCAGCAGCTTACGGACAGGGGGCTATGGCTACACCTTC. Its translation: CASSLRTGGYGYTF.